This T cell receptor beta chain comes out of a study of shared clonotypes between healthy human individuals. The study, taken as a whole, reports: Shared clonotypes across all four donors exceeded non-shared ones in generation probability. Naive CD4 clonotypes were shared across several donors at roughly 5%. In this cohort, only blood was sampled, and tissue repertoires likely differ.

CD4+ cells yielded CD45RA+ naive and CD45RA-negative memory subsets. As to this clone: Antigen specificity is unknown.

TCRdb keeps only in-frame clones here, not all; method: immunoSEQ multiplex PCR. Of roughly 2.2 million clones in the sample, 80% to 95% are singletons; the top ten hold more than 0.35%. Germline-derived CDR1 and CDR2 are SGHRS and YFSETQ. V shed 3 bases, J shed 12 bases, and the junction held 4 bases outside the gene matches. The CDR3 contains 11 residues. The specimen sequenced was naive CD4+ T cells from PBMCs. Subset in this sample: CD45RA+ positively selected. This rearrangement joins TRBV5-1 to TRBJ1-1; 8 bases fit TRBD1. The sequence was collected from a young man in good health. Some clones in this sample may be carry-over from other donors' samples. The CDR3 here is CASSWDRMTFF. CDR3 nucleotides: TGCGCCAGCAGCTGGGACAGGATGACTTTCTTT.